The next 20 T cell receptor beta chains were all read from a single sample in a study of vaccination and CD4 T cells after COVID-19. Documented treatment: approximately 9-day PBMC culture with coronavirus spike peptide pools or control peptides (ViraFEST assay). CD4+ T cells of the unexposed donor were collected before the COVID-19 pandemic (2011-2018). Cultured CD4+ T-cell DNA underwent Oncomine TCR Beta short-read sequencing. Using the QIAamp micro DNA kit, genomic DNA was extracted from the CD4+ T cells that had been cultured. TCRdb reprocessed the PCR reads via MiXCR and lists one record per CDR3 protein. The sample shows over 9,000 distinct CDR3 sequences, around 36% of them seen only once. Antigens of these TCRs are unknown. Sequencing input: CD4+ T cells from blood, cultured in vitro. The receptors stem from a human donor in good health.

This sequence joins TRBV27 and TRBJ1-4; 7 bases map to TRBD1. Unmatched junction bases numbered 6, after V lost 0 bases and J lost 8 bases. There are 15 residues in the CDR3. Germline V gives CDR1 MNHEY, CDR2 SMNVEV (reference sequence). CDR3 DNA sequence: TGTGCCAGCAGTTTATCCCCGACAGGGAACGAAAAACTGTTTTTT. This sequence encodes CASSLSPTGNEKLFF. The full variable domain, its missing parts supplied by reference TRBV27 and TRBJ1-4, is EAQVTQNPRYLITVTGKKLTVTCSQNMNHEYMSWYRQDPGLGLRQIYYSMNVEVTDKGDVPEGYKVSRKEKRNFPLILESPSPNQTSLYFCASSLSPTGNEKLFFGSGTQLSVL.

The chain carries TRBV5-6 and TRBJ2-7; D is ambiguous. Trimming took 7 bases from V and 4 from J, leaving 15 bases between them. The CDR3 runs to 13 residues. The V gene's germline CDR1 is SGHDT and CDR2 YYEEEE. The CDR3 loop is CASARHLNYEQYF. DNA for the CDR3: TGTGCCAGCGCCAGACACCTAAATTACGAGCAGTACTTC.

CDR3 sequence: CASSQAGASNQPQHF. For the CDR3, the DNA is TGTGCCAGCAGTCAGGCGGGGGCGAGCAATCAGCCCCAGCATTTT. The chain employs TRBV7-9 and TRBJ1-5; D possibly corresponds to TRBD1 (6 bases). This CDR3 spans 15 amino acids. Per germline, CDR1 SEHNR and CDR2 FQNEAQ (reference sequence). Trimming pared 6 bases from V and 1 base from J, leaving 13 bases between.

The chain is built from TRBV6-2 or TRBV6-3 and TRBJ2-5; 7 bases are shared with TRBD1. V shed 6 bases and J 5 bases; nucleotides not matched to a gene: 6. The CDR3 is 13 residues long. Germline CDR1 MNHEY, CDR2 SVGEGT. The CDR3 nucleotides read TGTGCCAGCAGCCCGACAGGGTTCGAGACCCAGTACTTC. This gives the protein CASSPTGFETQYF.

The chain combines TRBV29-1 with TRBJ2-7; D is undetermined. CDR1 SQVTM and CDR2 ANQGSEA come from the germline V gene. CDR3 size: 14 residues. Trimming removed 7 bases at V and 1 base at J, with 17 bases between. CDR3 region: CSALAPQESYEQYF. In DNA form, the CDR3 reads TGCAGCGCGTTGGCCCCCCAGGAATCCTACGAGCAGTACTTC.

CDR3 nucleotides: TGTGCCACCAGTGATTTTTGGGGATCCCGGGGGCAAGAGACCCAGTACTTC. Its protein product is CATSDFWGSRGQETQYF. The chain joins TRBV24-1 to TRBJ2-5; TRBD2 might be the D (6 bases). CDR3 length equals 17 residues. The germline gives CDR1 KGHDR, CDR2 SFDVKD. V lost 1 base and J lost 2, with 16 bases in between.

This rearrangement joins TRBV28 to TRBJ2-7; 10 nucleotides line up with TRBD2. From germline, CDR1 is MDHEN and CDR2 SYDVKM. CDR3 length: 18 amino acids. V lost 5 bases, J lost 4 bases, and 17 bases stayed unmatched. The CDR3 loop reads CASSQVGLAASLGYEQYF. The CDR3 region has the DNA TGTGCCAGCAGTCAGGTTGGACTAGCGGCATCCCTGGGGTACGAGCAGTACTTC. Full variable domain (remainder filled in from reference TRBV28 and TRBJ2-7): DVKVTQSSRYLVKRTGEKVFLECVQDMDHENMFWYRQDPGLGLRLIYFSYDVKMKEKGDIPEGYSVSREKKERFSLILESASTNQTSMYLCASSQVGLAASLGYEQYFGPGTRLTVT.

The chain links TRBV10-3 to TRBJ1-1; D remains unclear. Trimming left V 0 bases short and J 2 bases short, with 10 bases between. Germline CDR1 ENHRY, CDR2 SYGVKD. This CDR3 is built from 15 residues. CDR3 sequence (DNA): TGTGCCATCAGTGAGTCGTCCAGGATCAACACTGAAGCTTTCTTT. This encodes CAISESSRINTEAFF.

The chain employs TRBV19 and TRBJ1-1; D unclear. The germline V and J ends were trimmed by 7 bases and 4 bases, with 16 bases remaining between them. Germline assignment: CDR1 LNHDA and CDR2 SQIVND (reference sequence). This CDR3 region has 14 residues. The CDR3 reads CASTDPARPTEAFF. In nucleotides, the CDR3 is TGTGCCAGTACGGACCCTGCCCGGCCCACTGAAGCTTTCTTT.

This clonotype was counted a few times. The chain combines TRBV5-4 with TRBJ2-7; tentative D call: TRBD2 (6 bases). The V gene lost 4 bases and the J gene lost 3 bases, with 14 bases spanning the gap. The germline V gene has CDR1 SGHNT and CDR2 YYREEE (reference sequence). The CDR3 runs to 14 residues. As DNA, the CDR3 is TGTGCCAGCAGCGGCGGAGGGAATAGCTACGAGCAGTACTTC. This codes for CASSGGGNSYEQYF.

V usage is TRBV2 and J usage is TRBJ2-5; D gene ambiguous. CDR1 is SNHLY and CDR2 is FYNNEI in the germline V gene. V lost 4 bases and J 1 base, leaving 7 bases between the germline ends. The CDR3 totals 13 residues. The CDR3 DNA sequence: TGTGCCAGCAGTGTGGAACGCCAAGAGACCCAGTACTTC. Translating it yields CASSVERQETQYF.

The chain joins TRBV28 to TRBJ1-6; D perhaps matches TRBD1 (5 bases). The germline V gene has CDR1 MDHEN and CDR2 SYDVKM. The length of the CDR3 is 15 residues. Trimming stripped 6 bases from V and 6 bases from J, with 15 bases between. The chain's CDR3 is CASRAGGVRNSPLHF. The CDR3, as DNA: TGTGCCAGCAGAGCGGGAGGGGTTCGTAATTCACCCCTCCACTTT.

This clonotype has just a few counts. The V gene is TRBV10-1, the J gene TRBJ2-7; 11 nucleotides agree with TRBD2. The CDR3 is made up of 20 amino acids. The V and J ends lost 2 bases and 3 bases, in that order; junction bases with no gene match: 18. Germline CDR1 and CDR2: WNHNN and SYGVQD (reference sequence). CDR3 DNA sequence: TGCGCCAGCAGTGAGGGACTGATGCGGCTAGCGGGAGGAGGGGTCTACGAGCAGTACTTC. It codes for CASSEGLMRLAGGGVYEQYF.

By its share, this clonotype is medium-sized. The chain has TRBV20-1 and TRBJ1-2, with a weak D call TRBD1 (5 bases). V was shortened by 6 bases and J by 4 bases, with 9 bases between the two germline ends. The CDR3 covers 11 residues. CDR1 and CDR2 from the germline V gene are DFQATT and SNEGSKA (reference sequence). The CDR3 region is CSAATVYGYTF. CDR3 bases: TGCAGTGCGGCGACAGTCTATGGCTACACCTTC.

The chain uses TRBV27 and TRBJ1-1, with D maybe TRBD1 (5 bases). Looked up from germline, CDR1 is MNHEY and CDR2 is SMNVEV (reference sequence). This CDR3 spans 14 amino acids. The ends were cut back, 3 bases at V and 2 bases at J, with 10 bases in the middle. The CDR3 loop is CASSLSTVNTEAFF. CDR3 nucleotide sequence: TGTGCCAGCAGTTTGTCGACAGTCAACACTGAAGCTTTCTTT.

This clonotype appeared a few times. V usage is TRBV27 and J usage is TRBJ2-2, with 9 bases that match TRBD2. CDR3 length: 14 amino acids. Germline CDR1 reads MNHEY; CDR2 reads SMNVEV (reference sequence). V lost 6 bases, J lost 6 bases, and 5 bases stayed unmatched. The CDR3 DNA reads TGTGCCAGCAGCATTAGCGGGAGCCCCGGGGAGCTGTTTTTT. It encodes CASSISGSPGELFF.

The CDR3 reads CASSKVKGNPYSGANVLTF. DNA for the CDR3: TGTGCCAGCAGCAAAGTAAAAGGTAACCCGTACTCTGGGGCCAACGTCCTGACTTTC. V and J are TRBV21-1 and TRBJ2-6. TRBV21-1 is noted as a pseudogene. CDR3 size: 19 residues.

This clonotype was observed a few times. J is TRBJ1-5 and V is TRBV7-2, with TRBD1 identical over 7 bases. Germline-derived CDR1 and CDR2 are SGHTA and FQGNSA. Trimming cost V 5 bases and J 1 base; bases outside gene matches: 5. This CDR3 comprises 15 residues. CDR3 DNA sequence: TGTGCCAGCAGCCCAGGGGGGGCAAGCAATCAGCCCCAGCATTTT. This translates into CASSPGGASNQPQHF.

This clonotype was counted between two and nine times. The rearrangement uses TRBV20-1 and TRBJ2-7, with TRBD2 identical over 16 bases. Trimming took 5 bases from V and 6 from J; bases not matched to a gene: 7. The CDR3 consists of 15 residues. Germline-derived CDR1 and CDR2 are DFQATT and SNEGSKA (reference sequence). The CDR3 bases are TGCAGTGCTGTGGGACTAGCGGGAGGGCCCATCGAGCAGTACTTC. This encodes CSAVGLAGGPIEQYF.

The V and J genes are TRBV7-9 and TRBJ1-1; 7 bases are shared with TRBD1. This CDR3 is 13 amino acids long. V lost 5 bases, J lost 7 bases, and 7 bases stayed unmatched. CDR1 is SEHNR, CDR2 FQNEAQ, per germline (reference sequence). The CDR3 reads CASSRRDSYEAFF. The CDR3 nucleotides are TGTGCCAGCAGCCGCCGGGACAGCTATGAAGCTTTCTTT.